This TCR beta chain was recorded in a study of PD-L1 blockade in urothelial cancer (dated by TCRdb to about 2017). For context, the study as a whole: Therapy was started in the mid-2010s for all patients, and atezolizumab 1,200 mg was administered intravenously every 3 weeks. About 90% of the roughly 30 patients were males with bladder-origin urothelial cancer, and about 60% of the 29 reported a prior smoking history. An ECOG performance status of 0 or 1 was recorded for the patients, and 0 to 3 prior chemotherapy regimens had been received by the patients. Blood samples were analyzed at two time points: 3 weeks after treatment start (second dose) and 6 weeks after treatment start. A median of 141,255 T cells and some 82,000 unique TCRs was obtained from blood samples, and a median clonality of roughly 0.08 was observed. Somatic, immune and clinical correlates of response to PD-L1 blockade with atezolizumab in urothelial cancer were the focus of an exploratory multi-omic analysis. Pretreatment tumor samples and matched peripheral blood, collected serially before and after atezolizumab treatment, underwent TCR sequencing. Durable clinical benefit was defined as progression-free survival longer than 6 months, and TCR features were also tested against progression-free and overall survival. In the same patients who had TCR sequencing, pretreatment tumors also underwent whole exome sequencing and RNA sequencing. Durable clinical benefit was achieved by nine patients and was not achieved by 20 patients. Pretreatment blood TCR-seq was available for 27 to 30 patients, at least one posttreatment blood collection was obtained for about 24 patients, and tumor TCR-seq was available for about 24 patients.

Study-level results and caveats: Improved progression-free and overall survival was associated with having pretreatment peripheral blood TCR clonality below the median. Greater expansion of tumor-associated TCR clones in peripheral blood 3 weeks after the start of treatment was observed in patients with durable benefit (n of about 24, p = 0.022). Small sample size (n ≈ 28) and many exploratory analyses mean the results are intended to be hypothesis-generating.

The sample's time point, from its label and the paper: peripheral blood 6 weeks after treatment start. A cohort of about 31 patients with locally advanced or metastatic urothelial carcinoma, treated at Memorial Sloan Kettering on a trial protocol, was included. Peripheral blood mononuclear cells were collected pretreatment and during treatment, with between 1 and 8 total time points obtained per patient. The Qiagen DNeasy Blood extraction kit was used to purify genomic DNA from total PBMCs and tumor samples. PBMCs were collected pretreatment and during treatment, and were isolated and stored as previously described. Each PCR received spiked-in synthetic TCR analog templates so that absolute template abundance could be estimated from read counts. The immunoSEQ assay used bias-controlled V and J gene primers to amplify TCRbeta CDR3 regions from genomic DNA. Sequencing of rearranged TCRbeta segments was done at approximately 20X coverage. As for how the authors treated the data: Clustering was used to correct sequencing errors, and CDR3s were annotated against IMGT so that V, D and J genes could be assigned. Downstream analyses used only productive TCRbeta rearrangements and left out out-of-frame or stop-codon sequences. Clonality was computed as one minus Shannon entropy normalized by the log of the number of unique productive sequences. Fisher's exact test with Benjamini-Hochberg correction, using a cutoff of adjusted p below 0.01, was how clones that differed between time points or between blood and tumor were identified. The immuneACCESS repertoire file appears here via TCRdb, limited to in-frame rearrangements. These files lack a portion of the clones; in checked studies, under half of the deficit traces to unresolved V genes, and the cause of the others is not known. V and J calls and clone size follow that table, whereas D and trimming were derived from the DNA. The sample yields some 120,000 clones; roughly 86% were counted once. The ten largest clones capture approximately 2.4% of the sample.

Taken from the germline V gene, the CDR1 and CDR2 loops are MDHEN and SYDVKM. Here V drops 7 bases and J drops 2 bases, and the junction holds 8 bases not matched to any gene. CDR3 length: 14 amino acids, cysteine to phenylalanine. The read is trimmed to its CDR3 DNA, 42 bases read in frame from base 1. Concerning this clone: The clone's antigen remains unknown. Base qualities are not recorded, but no much larger clone differs from it by a single base.

The sequence joins TRBV28 to TRBJ2-7; 7 central nucleotides agree with TRBD2. Sequenced here: PBMCs, sampled around atezolizumab (anti-PD-L1) treatment. The sequence derives from a man between 45 and 60 years old with urothelial cancer. CDR3 reads: CASKNSGYPYEQYF. The DNA sequence is as follows: TGTGCCAGCAAAAATAGCGGGTACCCCTACGAGCAGTACTTC.